Sequencing of this TCR beta chain was carried out in a study of OX40 agonist ivuxolimab in advanced cancers. Study background: A male proportion of more than 75% was recorded, with mean age about 60 years and range 23 to 79.

Here immunoSEQ multiplex PCR was the method, and the copy in TCRdb shows in-frame clones only, minus some. The sample consists of 100,000 or so clones, about nine tenths of them appearing once. This sequence was found in an adult with an advanced solid tumor such as melanoma, head and neck, liver or kidney cancer. The specimen was CD4+ or CD8+ T cells sorted from blood, collected in a trial of the OX40 agonist ivuxolimab.

The CDR3 coding sequence is TGTGCCAGCAGCTCCTTACTAGCGGGGGGCACTGTCGGGGAGCTGTTTTTT. Amino acids: CASSSLLAGGTVGELFF. V gene TRBV5-4 combines with J gene TRBJ2-2; 12 bases line up with TRBD2. CDR1 is SGHNT, CDR2 YYREEE, per germline (reference sequence). This CDR3 spans 17 amino acids. The J segment lost 7 bases and the V segment lost 3 bases, leaving 10 bases of the junction unmatched.